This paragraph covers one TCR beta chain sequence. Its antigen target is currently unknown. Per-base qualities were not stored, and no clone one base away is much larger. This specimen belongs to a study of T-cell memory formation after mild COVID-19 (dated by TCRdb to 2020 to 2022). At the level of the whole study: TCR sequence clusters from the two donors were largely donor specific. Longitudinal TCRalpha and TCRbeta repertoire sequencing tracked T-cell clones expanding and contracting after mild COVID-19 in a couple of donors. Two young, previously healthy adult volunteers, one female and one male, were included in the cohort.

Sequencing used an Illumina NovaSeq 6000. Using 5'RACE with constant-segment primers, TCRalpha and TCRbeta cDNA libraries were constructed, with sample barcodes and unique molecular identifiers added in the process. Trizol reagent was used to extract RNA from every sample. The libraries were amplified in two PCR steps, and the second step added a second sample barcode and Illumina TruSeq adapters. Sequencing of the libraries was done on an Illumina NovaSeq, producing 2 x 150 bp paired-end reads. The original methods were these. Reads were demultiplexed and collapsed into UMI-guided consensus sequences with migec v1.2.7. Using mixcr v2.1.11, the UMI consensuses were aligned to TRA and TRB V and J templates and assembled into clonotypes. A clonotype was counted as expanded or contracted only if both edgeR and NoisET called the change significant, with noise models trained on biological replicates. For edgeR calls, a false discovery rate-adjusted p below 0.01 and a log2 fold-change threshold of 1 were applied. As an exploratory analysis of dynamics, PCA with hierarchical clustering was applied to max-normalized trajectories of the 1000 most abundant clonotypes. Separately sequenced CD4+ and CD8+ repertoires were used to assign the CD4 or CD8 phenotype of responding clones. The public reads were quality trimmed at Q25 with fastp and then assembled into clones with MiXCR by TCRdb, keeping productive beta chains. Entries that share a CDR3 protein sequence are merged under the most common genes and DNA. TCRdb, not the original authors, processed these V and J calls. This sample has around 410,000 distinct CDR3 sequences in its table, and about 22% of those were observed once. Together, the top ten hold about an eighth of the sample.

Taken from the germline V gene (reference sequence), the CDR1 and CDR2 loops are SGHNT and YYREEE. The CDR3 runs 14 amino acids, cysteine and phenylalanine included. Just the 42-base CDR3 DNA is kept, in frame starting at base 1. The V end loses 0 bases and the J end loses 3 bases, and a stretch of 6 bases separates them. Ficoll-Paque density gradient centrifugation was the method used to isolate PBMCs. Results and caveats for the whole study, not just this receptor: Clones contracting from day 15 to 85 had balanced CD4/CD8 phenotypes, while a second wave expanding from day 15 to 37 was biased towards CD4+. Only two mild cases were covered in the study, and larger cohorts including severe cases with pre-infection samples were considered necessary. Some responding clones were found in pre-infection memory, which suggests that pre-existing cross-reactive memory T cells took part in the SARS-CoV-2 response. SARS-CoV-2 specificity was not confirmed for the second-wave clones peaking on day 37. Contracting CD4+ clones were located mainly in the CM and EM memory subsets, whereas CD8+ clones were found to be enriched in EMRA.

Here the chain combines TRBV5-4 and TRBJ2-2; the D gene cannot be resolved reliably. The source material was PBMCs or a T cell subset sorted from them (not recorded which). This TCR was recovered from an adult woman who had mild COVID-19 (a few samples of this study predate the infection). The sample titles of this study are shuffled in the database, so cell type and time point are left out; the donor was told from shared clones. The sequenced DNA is TGTGCCAGCAGCTTGGCTATCTACACCGGGGAGCTGTTTTTT. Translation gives CASSLAIYTGELFF.